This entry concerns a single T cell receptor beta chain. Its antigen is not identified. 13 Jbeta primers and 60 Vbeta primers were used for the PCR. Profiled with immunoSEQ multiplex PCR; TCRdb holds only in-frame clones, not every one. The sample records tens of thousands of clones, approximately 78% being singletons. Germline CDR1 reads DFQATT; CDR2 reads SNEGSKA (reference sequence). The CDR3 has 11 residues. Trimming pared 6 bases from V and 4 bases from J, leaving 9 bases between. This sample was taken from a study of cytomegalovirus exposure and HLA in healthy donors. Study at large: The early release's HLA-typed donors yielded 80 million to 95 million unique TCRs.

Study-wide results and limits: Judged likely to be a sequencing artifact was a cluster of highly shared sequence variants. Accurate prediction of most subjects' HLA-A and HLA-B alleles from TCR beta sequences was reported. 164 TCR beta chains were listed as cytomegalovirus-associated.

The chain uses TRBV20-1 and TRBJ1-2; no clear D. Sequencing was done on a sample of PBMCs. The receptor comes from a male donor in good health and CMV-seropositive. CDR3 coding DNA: TGCAGTGCAGAGAACGGCTATGGCTACACCTTC. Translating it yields CSAENGYGYTF.